The rows below give T cell receptor beta chains drawn from one sample of a study of PD-L1 blockade in urothelial cancer. Clones were read by immunoSEQ multiplex PCR, and TCRdb kept only the in-frame ones, dropping some. The sample carries roughly 100,000 clones, approximately 85% recorded once. The material sequenced was PBMCs, taken around atezolizumab (anti-PD-L1) treatment. Source of these receptors: a man aged 50 to 59 with urothelial cancer. Both conserved end residues are part of each CDR3. A D gene is named only where the DNA matches it firmly. Some rows have no size entry. The others give once, few or many, or a class for an expanded clone.

CDR3aa	CDR3nt	d_gene	abundance	v_gene	j_gene
CASSLAVAGGLGEQFF	TGTGCCAGCAGCTTAGCTGTAGCGGGAGGTCTCGGTGAGCAGTTCTTC	TRBD2	.	TRBV7-2	TRBJ2-1
CASSLVGEGRYEQYF	TGTGCCAGCAGCTTGGTTGGGGAGGGCCGCTACGAGCAGTACTTC	TRBD2	.	TRBV5-4	TRBJ2-7
CASSSGQPGEGGTEAFF	TGCGCCAGCAGCTCGGGACAGCCCGGTGAGGGTGGCACTGAAGCTTTCTTT	TRBD1	once	TRBV5-1	TRBJ1-1
CASRPQGSVGANVLTF	TGTGCCAGCAGACCACAGGGTTCCGTTGGGGCCAACGTCCTGACTTTC	.	.	TRBV7-2	TRBJ2-6
CASGRTSGSGWTGELFF	TGTGCCAGCGGCCGAACTTCCGGGTCCGGGTGGACCGGGGAGCTGTTTTTT	.	.	TRBV9	TRBJ2-2
CASSQALTSGALNEQFF	TGTGCCAGCAGCCAAGCCCTCACTAGCGGAGCGTTAAATGAGCAGTTCTTC	TRBD2	.	TRBV14	TRBJ2-1
CAWSLMGGRGGEQFF	TGTGCCTGGAGTTTAATGGGCGGGAGAGGTGGTGAGCAGTTCTTC	TRBD2	.	TRBV30	TRBJ2-1
CASSHYRDRYNSPLHF	TGTGCCAGCAGCCATTACCGGGACAGATATAATTCACCCCTCCACTTT	TRBD1	.	TRBV7-9	TRBJ1-6
CASSSLGQAGEQYF	TGTGCCAGCAGTTCCCTAGGGCAGGCGGGCGAGCAGTACTTC	.	.	TRBV27	TRBJ2-7
CASSLDRGNQPQHF	TGTGCCAGCAGCTTAGATCGAGGGAATCAGCCCCAGCATTTT	.	.	TRBV7-8	TRBJ1-5
CSVRYRGGNSPLHF	TGCAGCGTACGCTACAGGGGAGGTAATTCACCCCTCCACTTT	TRBD1	.	TRBV29-1	TRBJ1-6
CAGTTLGQDYGYTF	TGTGCCGGCACCACCCTCGGACAGGACTATGGCTACACCTTC	TRBD1	.	TRBV7-9	TRBJ1-2
CASSLSPTGGETQYF	TGTGCCAGCAGTTTATCTCCGACAGGGGGAGAGACCCAGTACTTC	TRBD1	.	TRBV27	TRBJ2-5
CAWNLAGVQNIQYF	TGTGCCTGGAACCTAGCGGGAGTACAAAACATTCAGTACTTC	TRBD2	.	TRBV30	TRBJ2-4
CASSGSGETQPQHF	TGTGCCAGCAGTGGGTCCGGAGAGACCCAGCCCCAGCATTTT	.	.	TRBV25-1	TRBJ1-5
CASDQGTSRGNEQFF	TGTGCCAGCGACCAGGGGACTAGCAGGGGCAATGAGCAGTTCTTC	TRBD2	.	TRBV19	TRBJ2-1
CASSLTFSTDTQYF	TGCGCCAGCAGCCTGACTTTCAGCACAGATACGCAGTATTTT	.	.	TRBV4-1	TRBJ2-3
CASSPTWTGVRNTEAFF	TGTGCCAGCAGTCCTACTTGGACAGGGGTTCGAAACACTGAAGCTTTCTTT	TRBD1	.	TRBV27	TRBJ1-1
CASSAFNSYEQFF	TGCGCCAGCAGCGCATTCAATAGTTATGAGCAGTTCTTC	.	.	TRBV10-1	TRBJ2-1
CAIAMASGTDTQYF	TGTGCCATCGCAATGGCTAGCGGCACAGATACGCAGTATTTT	.	.	TRBV10-3	TRBJ2-3
CASRPPGQGSSPLHF	TGTGCCAGCAGACCCCCGGGACAGGGCTCTTCACCCCTCCACTTT	TRBD1	.	TRBV28	TRBJ1-6
CASSQVIAGTSGRAGPQETQYF	TGCGCCAGCAGCCAAGTCATCGCCGGGACTAGCGGGAGGGCCGGACCTCAAGAGACCCAGTACTTC	TRBD2	.	TRBV4-1	TRBJ2-5
CASSFDHRGDEQFF	TGTGCCAGCAGTTTTGATCACAGGGGCGATGAGCAGTTCTTC	TRBD1	.	TRBV27	TRBJ2-1
CASSLEVAVGTLYSPLHF	TGCGCCAGCAGCCTCGAGGTGGCGGTAGGGACACTCTATTCACCCCTCCACTTT	.	.	TRBV4-1	TRBJ1-6
CASSYTSPDNSPLHF	TGTGCCAGCAGTTACACCTCGCCAGATAATTCACCCCTCCACTTT	.	few	TRBV6-5	TRBJ1-6
CASSQEGELAEFF	TGCGCCAGCAGCCAAGAAGGAGAGCTAGCGGAGTTCTTC	TRBD2	.	TRBV4-1	TRBJ2-1
CAWSASVDEQYF	TGTGCCTGGAGTGCGAGCGTCGACGAGCAGTACTTC	.	.	TRBV30	TRBJ2-7
CASRLQGTGPQHF	TGTGCCAGCAGGTTACAGGGGACGGGGCCCCAGCATTTT	TRBD1	.	TRBV2	TRBJ1-5
CASSLTGGTDTQYF	TGTGCCAGCAGCTTAACAGGGGGCACAGATACGCAGTATTTT	.	.	TRBV7-3	TRBJ2-3
CASSPGQGIYGYTF	TGTGCCAGCTCACCGGGACAGGGGATCTATGGCTACACCTTC	TRBD1	few	TRBV18	TRBJ1-2
CASSSRESSGNTIYF	TGTGCCAGCAGCTCCCGGGAGAGCTCTGGAAACACCATATATTTT	.	.	TRBV11-2	TRBJ1-3
CASSQPGLAGPSSYF	TGTGCCAGCAGTCAACCGGGACTAGCGGGACCGAGTTCCTACTTC	TRBD2	.	TRBV6-6	TRBJ2-7
CSVRDSNSDTQYF	TGCAGCGTTCGGGACAGTAACTCAGATACGCAGTATTTT	TRBD1	.	TRBV29-1	TRBJ2-3
CASSEREGREPQHF	TGTGCCAGCAGTGAGAGGGAGGGGAGGGAGCCCCAGCATTTT	.	few	TRBV6-1	TRBJ1-5
CASRPGQGYEQYF	TGTGCCAGCAGGCCGGGACAGGGCTACGAGCAGTACTTC	TRBD1	once	TRBV6-1	TRBJ2-7
CASSYVVTKQFF	TGTGCCAGCAGCTACGTGGTGACAAAGCAGTTCTTC	.	.	TRBV28	TRBJ2-1
CASSDWLAGETQYF	TGTGCCAGCAGTGATTGGCTAGCGGGCGAGACCCAGTACTTC	TRBD2	.	TRBV2	TRBJ2-5
CAISESAGAGEKLFF	TGTGCCATCAGTGAGTCGGCAGGGGCCGGGGAAAAACTGTTTTTT	.	once	TRBV10-3	TRBJ1-4
CASSPRDNYEQYF	TGTGCCAGCAGCCCCCGGGACAATTACGAGCAGTACTTC	.	.	TRBV2	TRBJ2-7
CASITGLAGGEQYF	TGTGCCAGCATTACTGGACTAGCGGGAGGCGAGCAGTACTTC	TRBD2	.	TRBV6-4	TRBJ2-7
CASSRTSLMWDEQFF	TGTGCCAGCAGCCGTACTAGTCTTATGTGGGATGAGCAGTTCTTC	.	once	TRBV14	TRBJ2-1
CASGVGTGEAFF	TGTGCCAGCGGCGTGGGGACAGGTGAAGCTTTCTTT	TRBD1	.	TRBV7-3	TRBJ1-1
CASSTQTSSDTQYF	TGTGCCAGCAGCACTCAGACTAGTTCAGATACGCAGTATTTT	.	.	TRBV9	TRBJ2-3
CASTNSEETQYF	TGCGCCAGCACCAACTCTGAAGAGACCCAGTACTTC	.	once	TRBV5-1	TRBJ2-5
CASRPTIKLTGNTEAFF	TGCGCCAGCAGACCAACAATAAAACTGACAGGGAACACTGAAGCTTTCTTT	.	.	TRBV5-1	TRBJ1-1